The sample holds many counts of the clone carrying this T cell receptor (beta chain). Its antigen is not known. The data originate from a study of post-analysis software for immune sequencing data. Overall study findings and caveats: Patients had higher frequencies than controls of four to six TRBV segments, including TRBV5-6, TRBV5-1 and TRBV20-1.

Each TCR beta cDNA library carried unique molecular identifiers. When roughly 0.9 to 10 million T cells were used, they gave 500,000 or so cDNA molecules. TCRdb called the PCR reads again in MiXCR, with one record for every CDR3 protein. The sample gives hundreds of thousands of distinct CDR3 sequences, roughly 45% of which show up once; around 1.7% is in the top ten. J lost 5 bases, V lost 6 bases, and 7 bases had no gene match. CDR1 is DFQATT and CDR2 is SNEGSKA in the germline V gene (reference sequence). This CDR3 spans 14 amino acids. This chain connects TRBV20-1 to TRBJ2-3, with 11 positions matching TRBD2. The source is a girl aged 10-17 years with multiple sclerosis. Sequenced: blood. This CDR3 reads CSAQTSGVQDTQYF. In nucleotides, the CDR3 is TGCAGTGCCCAGACTAGCGGGGTGCAAGATACGCAGTATTTT.